Presented here are 14 T cell receptor beta chains from one specimen sequenced in a study of blood T cell repertoires in COVID-19. Clones were sequenced by immunoSEQ multiplex PCR, and TCRdb holds only the in-frame ones, with some missing. The top ten clones hold roughly 3.3% of a sample with about 120,000 clones, 88% of them seen once. The sample comprised peripheral blood. Receptor source: a woman in her 50s with acute or convalescent COVID-19.

The gene calls are TRBV27 and TRBJ2-7, with D tentatively TRBD1 (6 bases). CDR3 length: 13 amino acids. With 6 bases removed from V and 4 bases from J, the gap between germline ends came to 13 bases. Germline CDR1 MNHEY, CDR2 SMNVEV (reference sequence). The CDR3 spells CASRTGTDYEQYF. The CDR3 nucleotides read TGTGCCAGCAGGACAGGTACCGATTACGAGCAGTACTTC.

The V and J genes are TRBV28 and TRBJ2-1; no definite D call. The length of the CDR3 is 16 residues. V was trimmed by 6 bases and J by 1 base, leaving 16 bases between them. The germline V gene has CDR1 MDHEN and CDR2 SYDVKM. The CDR3 DNA reads as TGTGCCAGCAGCCTCCAGACTGGTTCTTCCTACAATGAGCAGTTCTTC. Its protein is CASSLQTGSSYNEQFF.

The V gene is TRBV7-2, the J gene TRBJ2-3; 14 bases agree with TRBD2. CDR1 and CDR2 (germline): SGHTA, FQGNSA. The J segment lost 6 bases and the V segment lost 5 bases, leaving 7 bases of the junction unmatched. This CDR3 spans 16 amino acids. CDR3 DNA sequence: TGTGCCAGCAGCCCCGGGACTAGCGGGGGCCAGGATACGCAGTATTTT. It codes for CASSPGTSGGQDTQYF.

This chain connects TRBV7-9 to TRBJ2-1, with TRBD2 matching over 9 bases. Per germline, CDR1 SEHNR and CDR2 FQNEAQ (reference sequence). Germline trimming cut 1 base from V and 9 bases from J; bases unmatched to any gene: 4. This CDR3 spans 14 amino acids. DNA of the CDR3: TGTGCCAGCAGCTTAGTTGCGGGAGGGGGTGAGCAGTTCTTC. Encoded protein: CASSLVAGGGEQFF.

Only one count was recorded for this clone. The rearrangement links TRBV28 to TRBJ2-1; D is ambiguous. V gave up 10 bases and J gave up 3 bases, with 4 bases separating them. Germline CDR1 reads MDHEN; CDR2 reads SYDVKM. The CDR3 is 10 residues long. DNA for the CDR3: TGTGCCACCTACTACAATGAGCAGTTCTTC. It is translated as CATYYNEQFF.

This clone was counted a single time. The J gene is TRBJ1-1, the V gene TRBV18; TRBD1 aligns across 7 bases. The germline V gene encodes CDR1 KGHSH and CDR2 LQKENI. V was clipped by 6 bases and J by 5 bases; unmatched bases: 9. The CDR3 spans 14 residues. The CDR3 reads CASSGAGGRTEAFF. The CDR3 DNA reads as TGTGCCAGCTCGGGGGCAGGGGGGAGGACTGAAGCTTTCTTT.

The rearrangement uses TRBV2 and TRBJ1-6; no reliable D call. The CDR3 runs to 17 residues. CDR1 is SNHLY and CDR2 is FYNNEI in the germline V gene. Trimming left V 0 bases short and J 7 bases short, with 16 bases between. Here the CDR3 DNA reads TGTGCCAGCAGTGAAGCGTATAGGAACAGAAAGAATTCACCCCTCCACTTT. As protein: CASSEAYRNRKNSPLHF. Full variable domain (rest looked up from reference TRBV2 and TRBJ1-6): EPEVTQTPSHQVTQMGQEVILRCVPISNHLYFYWYRQILGQKVEFLVSFYNNEISEKSEIFDDQFSVERPDGSNFTLKIRSTKLEDSAMYFCASSEAYRNRKNSPLHFGNGTRLTVT.

V gene TRBV2 combines with J gene TRBJ2-4; 7 positions agree with TRBD2. The CDR3 contains 14 residues. J gave up 2 bases and V 5 bases, and 3 bases lay outside the gene matches. The germline V gene encodes CDR1 SNHLY and CDR2 FYNNEI. This CDR3 is CASSYGRTKNIQYF. The CDR3 DNA follows: TGTGCCAGCAGTTACGGGAGGACCAAAAACATTCAGTACTTC.

CDR3: CASSYRGRGQNTEAFF. CDR3 sequence (DNA): TGTGCCAGCAGTTACCGGGGCAGGGGGCAGAACACTGAAGCTTTCTTT. This chain links TRBV6-5 with TRBJ1-1, with TRBD1 matching over 8 bases. Germline CDR1 MNHEY, CDR2 SVGAGI. With V trimmed by 2 bases and J by 1 base, 6 bases remained unmatched. The CDR3 consists of 16 residues.

The genes are TRBV6-5 and TRBJ2-5; 12 bases line up with TRBD1. The trim removed 2 bases at V and 6 bases at J, leaving 7 bases unmatched. This CDR3 comprises 16 residues. The germline CDR1 and CDR2 sequences are MNHEY and SVGAGI. The CDR3 DNA follows: TGTGCCAGCAGTTACAAAGGGACAGGGGGCGCAAAGACCCAGTACTTC. Its translation: CASSYKGTGGAKTQYF.

This clone was seen just once. CDR3 nucleotide sequence: TGTGCCAGTAGTTCTCAGGGCTCTGGGGCCAACGTCCTGACTTTC. Encoded protein: CASSSQGSGANVLTF. V is TRBV19 and J is TRBJ2-6; D may be TRBD1 (5 bases). V lost 5 bases, J lost 0 bases, and 8 bases lay in between. Germline loops: CDR1 LNHDA, CDR2 SQIVND (reference sequence). The CDR3 is made up of 15 amino acids.

The genes are TRBV15 and TRBJ2-7; the D gene is possibly TRBD1 (6 bases). Germline CDR1 is LNHNV and CDR2 is YYDKDF (reference sequence). The CDR3 sequence is 17 residues long. V lost 0 bases and J lost 2, with 17 bases in between. Here the CDR3 DNA reads TGTGCCACCAGCAGAGATCGGTCAGGGGCTGGGGCCTACGAGCAGTACTTC. This codes for CATSRDRSGAGAYEQYF.

J is TRBJ2-3 and V is TRBV7-2, with 12 nucleotides matching TRBD2. J lost 4 bases, V lost 5 bases, and 7 bases had no gene match. This CDR3 region has 16 residues. The germline CDR1 and CDR2 sequences are SGHTA and FQGNSA. As DNA, the CDR3 is TGTGCCAGCAGCCCAAGACTAGCGGGAGCCGCAGATACGCAGTATTTT. Protein: CASSPRLAGAADTQYF.

The rearrangement links TRBV5-1 to TRBJ1-2, with 8 nucleotides matching TRBD1. CDR1 and CDR2 (germline): SGHRS, YFSETQ. The CDR3 sequence is 15 residues long. Trimming took 4 bases from V and 2 from J; bases not matched to a gene: 7. CDR3 sequence: CASSQGQGENYGYTF. The CDR3 DNA sequence: TGCGCCAGCAGCCAAGGACAGGGAGAAAACTATGGCTACACCTTC.